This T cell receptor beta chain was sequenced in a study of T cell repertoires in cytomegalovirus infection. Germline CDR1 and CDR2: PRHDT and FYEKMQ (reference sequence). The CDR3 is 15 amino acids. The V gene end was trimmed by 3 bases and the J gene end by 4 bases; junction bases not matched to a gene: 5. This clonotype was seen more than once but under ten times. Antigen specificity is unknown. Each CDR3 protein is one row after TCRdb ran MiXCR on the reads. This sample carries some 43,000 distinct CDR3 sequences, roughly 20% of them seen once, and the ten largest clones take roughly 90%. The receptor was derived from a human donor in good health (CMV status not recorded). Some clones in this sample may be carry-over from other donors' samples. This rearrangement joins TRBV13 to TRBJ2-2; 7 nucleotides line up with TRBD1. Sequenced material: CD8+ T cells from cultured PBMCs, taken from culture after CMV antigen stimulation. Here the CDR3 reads CASSFFHRGTGELFF. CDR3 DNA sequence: TGTGCCAGCAGCTTTTTTCACAGGGGCACCGGGGAGCTGTTTTTT.